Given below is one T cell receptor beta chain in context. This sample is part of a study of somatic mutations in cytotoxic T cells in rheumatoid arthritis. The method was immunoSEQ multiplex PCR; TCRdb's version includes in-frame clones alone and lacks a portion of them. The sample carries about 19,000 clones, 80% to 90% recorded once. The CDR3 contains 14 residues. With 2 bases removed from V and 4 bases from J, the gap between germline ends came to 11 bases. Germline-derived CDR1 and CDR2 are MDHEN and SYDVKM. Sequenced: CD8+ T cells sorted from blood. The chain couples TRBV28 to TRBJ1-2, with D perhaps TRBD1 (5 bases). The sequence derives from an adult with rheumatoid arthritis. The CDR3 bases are TGTGCCAGCAGTTTAAACCGGGGGGGCTATGGCTACACCTTC. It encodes CASSLNRGGYGYTF.